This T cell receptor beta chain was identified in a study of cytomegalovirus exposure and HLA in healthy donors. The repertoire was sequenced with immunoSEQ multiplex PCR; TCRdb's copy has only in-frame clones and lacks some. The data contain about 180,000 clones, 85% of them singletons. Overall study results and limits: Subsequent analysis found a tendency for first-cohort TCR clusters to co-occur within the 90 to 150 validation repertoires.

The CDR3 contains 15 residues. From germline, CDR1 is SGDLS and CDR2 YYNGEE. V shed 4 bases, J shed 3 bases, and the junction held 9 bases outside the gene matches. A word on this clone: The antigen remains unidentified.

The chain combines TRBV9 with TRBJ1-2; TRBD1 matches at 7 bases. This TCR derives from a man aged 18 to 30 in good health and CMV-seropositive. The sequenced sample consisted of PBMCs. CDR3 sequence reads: CASSSRQGRDYGYTF. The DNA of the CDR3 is TGTGCCAGCAGCTCCCGACAGGGTAGGGACTATGGCTACACCTTC.